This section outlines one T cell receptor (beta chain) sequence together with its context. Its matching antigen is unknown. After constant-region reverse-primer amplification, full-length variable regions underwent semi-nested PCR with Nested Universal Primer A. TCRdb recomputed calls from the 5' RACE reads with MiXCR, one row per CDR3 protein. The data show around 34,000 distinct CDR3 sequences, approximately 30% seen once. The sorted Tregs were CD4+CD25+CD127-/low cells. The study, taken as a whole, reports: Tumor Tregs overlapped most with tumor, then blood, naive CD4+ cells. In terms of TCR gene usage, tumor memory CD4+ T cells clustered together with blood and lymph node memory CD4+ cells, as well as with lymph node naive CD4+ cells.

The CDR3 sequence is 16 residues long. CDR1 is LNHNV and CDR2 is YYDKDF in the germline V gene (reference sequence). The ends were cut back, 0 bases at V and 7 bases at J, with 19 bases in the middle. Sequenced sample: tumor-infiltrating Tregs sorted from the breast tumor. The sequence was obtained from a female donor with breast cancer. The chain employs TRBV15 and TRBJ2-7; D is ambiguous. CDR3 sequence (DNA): TGTGCCACCAGCAGAGATAGGGCGACCTCGGCGAGGGAGCAGTACTTC. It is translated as CATSRDRATSAREQYF.